Below, one T cell receptor (beta chain) is given with its context. What this receptor recognizes is not known. Base qualities were left out, and no much larger clone turns up one base away. The entry originates in a study of blood T cell repertoires in COVID-19 (dated by TCRdb to about 2020). Some background on the complete study: The collaborator samples originated in the United States, Italy and Spain and spanned the acute and convalescent phases of COVID-19. The repertoires were released in a freely available public database intended as a resource for research on the immune response to SARS-CoV-2. Subjects who had been exposed to COVID-19, were actively infected with it, or had recovered from it provided the deeply sampled blood TCRbeta repertoires that made up the dataset. Where available, HLA class I and class II types were obtained from metadata supplied by the sample provider rather than from assay-based typing. The sample metadata nearly always contained a de-identified subject ID, COVID-19 status, age in years and sex. The samples were drawn from the first 160 participants of the ongoing ImmuneRACE study and from over a thousand subjects provided by 6 global collaborators. The material from the prospective study consisted of cDNA or gDNA derived from T cells, B-cell-depleted T cells, or PBMCs.

The immunoSEQ Assay, a bias-controlled multiplex PCR, was used to amplify TCRbeta CDR3 regions from genomic DNA. In the paper's pipeline: The number of nucleated cells in each sample was estimated by amplification of reference gene primers within the assay. To quantify the absolute abundance of each unique TCRbeta CDR3 rearrangement, sequence reads were collapsed and filtered. Productive Simpson clonality was computed per sample as the square root of Simpson's diversity index over productive rearrangements. Not all clones reach the TCRdb copy of this immuneACCESS table, which keeps in-frame sequences only. Checked studies attribute under half of the gap to unresolved V genes and leave the rest unexplained. V and J calls and clone size are given by that table; D and trimming were obtained from the DNA. The sample has 400,000 or so clones on record, around nine tenths of them singletons. 0.65% to 1% of the sample is taken by the ten largest.

The paper as a whole reports these results and caveats: Clinical and demographic metadata were provided uncurated, with the amount varying by source and participant.

One collaborating source in Seattle enrolled patients during active infection and followed them longitudinally through the course of disease. Collaborating institutions collected whole blood in K2EDTA tubes following their own protocols. Collaborator samples were shipped for TCRbeta analysis as frozen whole blood, isolated PBMCs, or DNA extracted from either sample type. The CDR3 holds 13 amino acids from the cysteine to the phenylalanine. The retained sequence is limited to the CDR3, 39 bases, with the frame set at the first base. V is clipped by 2 bases and J by 2 bases, and the sequence between their germline boundaries is 7 bases long. From the germline V gene, CDR1 is MNHNS and CDR2 is SASEGT.

The clonotype originates from a man between 18 and 29 years old with COVID-19, enrolled during active disease. In this chain, TRBV6-1 is recombined with TRBJ2-7, with the D segment identity uncertain. The sample taken for sequencing was peripheral blood. The encoded CDR3 is CASSENRAYEQYF. The nucleotide sequence is given as TGTGCCAGCAGTGAAAATCGGGCCTACGAGCAGTACTTC.